This TCR beta chain was captured in a study of naive and memory T cell subsets (dated by TCRdb to 2017 to 2019). With regard to the full study: Sorted naive and memory T cell subsets from peripheral blood were analyzed in the study using a UMI-based, open-source pipeline for TCR alpha and beta sequencing. Complete agreement was observed between the functional CMV T cell responses and the IgG serology results. RNA was DNase-treated and reverse transcribed with TCR constant-region primers, mostly using SuperScript III.

From the second PCR step on, the TCR alpha and beta chain libraries were amplified in separate reactions. Donor CMV status was determined by IFNgamma production from CD4+ T cells after overnight stimulation of fresh PBMCs with CMV viral lysate. CD4 T cells were positively selected with Miltenyi beads, followed by positive selection of CD8 T cells from the CD4-negative fraction. Cells stained for CD3, CD4, CD8, CD45RA, CD27 and a live/dead dye were sorted on a BD Aria II into four subsets by CD45RA and CD27. Blood was obtained from a few healthy volunteers, and the blood from each volunteer was fractionated into CD4 and CD8 T cells and subsequently into four differentiation subsets. Around 120 ml of peripheral blood was collected from each donor, and PBMC were isolated from the blood using Ficoll-Paque PLUS density-gradient centrifugation. Sorted cells were lysed in RLT buffer, and RNA was extracted with a Qiagen RNeasy kit and stored at -80°C.

Turning to this clonotype: Its recognized antigen is unknown. The input lacks base qualities; no much larger clone sits a single base away.

Study-wide conclusions, independent of this receptor: The repertoire findings for the naive and memory subsets could not be validated against a ground truth, as none was available. Single alpha or beta chain sequences, rather than paired alpha/beta receptors, were used to define clonotypes. Following error correction, more than 85% of naive TCR sequences occurred only once, which made naive abundance distributions much steeper than those of memory subsets. RNA-based TCR counts may be affected by expression changes linked to T cell activation and differentiation. The abundance of TCRs followed a power law with an exponent that differed between naive and memory subsets yet stayed consistent across the three individuals. Naive repertoires, especially CD8, contained a few larger clonotypes, possibly memory cells re-expressing CD45RA. In both CD4 and CD8 cells, the Gini index increased while Shannon and inverse Simpson diversity decreased from naive through CM, EM and EMRA.

The receptor library was made with UMI-ligation and nested PCR. The beta constant-region primer was an equimolar mix of two oligonucleotides covering both TRBC1 and TRBC2. The ligated cDNA went through four rounds of PCR with nested alpha and beta constant-region primers together with the SP2 primer. A single-stranded oligonucleotide containing the SP2 primer and a 12-nucleotide UMI was joined to the 3' end of the cDNA by T4 RNA ligase 1. Incubation of the ligation reaction lasted about 18-25 hours at 16 degrees C. PCR2 was typically performed as a SYBR Green qPCR and was stopped at a predetermined threshold so that over-amplification was prevented. Agencourt AMPure XP magnetic beads were used for all purifications after the first. Library quantification was done by Qubit, followed by a TapeStation check on which the main peak was expected at around 650 bp. Pooled libraries were sequenced on an Illumina MiSeq using v2 2x251 paired-end kits, and typically roughly 1-2.2 million reads were obtained per sample. Each sample library was pooled at about 4.4 nM, and about 4.5-7.5% PhiX was included to improve cluster recognition. Regarding the original processing steps: FASTQ reads processed by Demultiplexor were assigned V and J genes by Decombinator through tag matching that tolerated a single base-pair mismatch. Collapsinator used UMIs to correct both sequencing errors and frequency errors arising from PCR heterogeneity. TCRs were translated and CDR3s were extracted from the conserved cysteine to the FGXG phenylalanine by CDR3Translator, with non-productive sequences being flagged. Repertoires were subsampled to equal numbers of UMI-defined TCRs before Gini, Shannon entropy and inverse Simpson indices were calculated. Power-law fits to clonotype abundance distributions were performed by maximum likelihood within the linear range. For one naive CD8 sample, the pipeline and MIGEC produced similar UMI counts, unique TCR numbers and clonal distributions. In one analysis, naive TCRs also found in any memory subset of the same donor were removed from the naive repertoire. The repertoires were searched for around 7,000 CMV-associated CDR3 sequences that had been compiled from VDJdb and a published dataset. TCRdb passed the public sequencing reads through fastp at Q25 and MiXCR, retaining productive beta sequences. Each CDR3 protein gets just one entry, which takes the most common genes and DNA from the rows behind it. The V and J calls reflect TCRdb's pipeline rather than the authors' work. This sample comprises 140,000 to 150,000 distinct CDR3 sequences, over 20% of them detected only once. Of the sample, approximately 0.1% falls within the top ten clones.

Trimming removed 6 bases from V and 4 bases from J, leaving 12 bases between the germline ends. The CDR3 starts with the cysteine, ends with the phenylalanine, and has 13 residues. Only the CDR3 DNA is retained, 39 bases long and in frame from the first base. Looking up the germline V gene yields CDR1 SNHLY and CDR2 FYNNEI. This sequence originates from a human donor in good health. The chain joins TRBV2 to TRBJ1-2; D gene: possibly TRBD1, on 6 matching bases. Sequencing input: naive CD4+ T cells from blood. This specimen's cell subset or site label, interpreted: naive T cells, CD45RA high CD27+. The CDR3 reads as follows: CASRVGQLYGYTF. Read as DNA, the sequence is TGTGCCAGCAGGGTAGGACAGCTCTATGGCTACACCTTC.